This T cell receptor (beta chain) was found in a study of blood T cell repertoires in COVID-19 (dated by TCRdb to about 2020). Broadly, across the study: Collaborator samples came from the United States, Italy and Spain and covered acute and convalescent phases of COVID-19. The prospective study material was composed of cDNA or gDNA derived from T cells, B-cell-depleted T cells, or PBMCs. The dataset comprised deeply sampled blood TCRbeta repertoires from subjects exposed to, actively infected with, or recovered from COVID-19. The repertoires were released in a freely available public database meant as a resource for research on the immune response to SARS-CoV-2. Samples were obtained from the ongoing ImmuneRACE study (first 160 participants) and from about 1,300 subjects provided by 6 global collaborators. A de-identified subject ID, COVID-19 status, age in years and sex were almost always included in the sample metadata. Where available, HLA class I and class II types were taken from metadata supplied by the sample provider and were not determined by assay-based typing.

TCRbeta CDR3 regions were amplified from genomic DNA by means of the immunoSEQ Assay, a bias-controlled multiplex PCR. In the source study's methods: Nucleated cell counts per sample were estimated from amplification of reference gene primers within the assay. To quantify the absolute abundance of each unique TCRbeta CDR3 rearrangement, sequence reads were collapsed and filtered. For each sample, productive Simpson clonality was calculated as the square root of Simpson's diversity index over productive rearrangements. TCRdb provides this immuneACCESS table in a form limited to in-frame rearrangements. Some clones are lacking; in checked studies, under half of them reflect an unresolved V gene, and why the rest are absent is not known. That table furnishes V, J and clone size, whereas the DNA furnished D and trimming. This sample has 300,000 to 400,000 clones in its table, and roughly 87% of those were observed once. Of the sample, around 10% is held by the ten largest clones.

The paper's findings and limits, for the study overall: The amount of clinical and demographic metadata varied by source and participant and was provided uncurated.

Sequences SGHTA (CDR1) and FQGNSA (CDR2) are obtained from the germline V gene. V drops 2 bases and J drops 3 bases, leaving 11 bases in between. Including cysteine and phenylalanine, the CDR3 has 14 amino acids. Only the CDR3 part of the read is kept: 42 bases, read in frame from the first base. About this clone: Its binding antigen is unknown. No much larger clonotype is one base removed from it; base qualities were not supplied.

One collaborating source in Seattle enrolled patients during active infection and followed them longitudinally through the course of disease. Each collaborating institution followed its own protocols to collect whole blood in K2EDTA tubes. Collaborator samples were shipped for TCRbeta analysis as frozen whole blood, isolated PBMCs, or DNA extracted from either sample type. The V and J genes are TRBV7-2 and TRBJ2-7; possibly the D gene is TRBD1, per 6 matching bases. Sequenced input: peripheral blood. The clonotype comes from a man aged 25-45 years with COVID-19, enrolled during active disease. The nucleotides read TGTGCCAGCAGCTTAATAGGACAGAGCTACGAGCAGTACTTC. Its product reads: CASSLIGQSYEQYF.